This entry lists 8 T cell receptor beta chains sequenced from one sample in a study of beta chain features in type 1 diabetes. Points from the study as a whole: People with Type 1 diabetes carried modestly yet significantly shorter TCRB CDR3s in all four CD4+ subsets.

Their antigens are not known. Reverse transcribing all isolated RNA meant expressed TCRB transcripts were sequenced. TCRdb keeps only in-frame clones here, not all; method: immunoSEQ multiplex PCR. This sample has about 740,000 clones, with 10% to 15% found just once. The specimen sequenced was naive CD4+ T cells from blood. The receptors were sampled from a man aged 18 to 35 with type 1 diabetes.

CDR3 in DNA: TGTGCCAGCAGCCAGAGATTACAGGGAGATGGCACTGAAGCTTTCTTT. Amino acids: CASSQRLQGDGTEAFF. The chain uses TRBV4-2 and TRBJ1-1; possibly TRBD1 for D (6 bases). V lost 3 bases to trimming and J lost 4 bases, with 18 bases between them. CDR3 length equals 16 residues. CDR1 and CDR2 from the germline V gene are LGHNA and YNFKEQ.

The chain employs TRBV7-9 and TRBJ1-6; D remains ambiguous. Per germline, CDR1 SEHNR and CDR2 FQNEAQ (reference sequence). V was clipped by 0 bases and J by 9 bases, with 9 bases between them. The CDR3 totals 14 residues. The CDR3 DNA is TGTGCCAGCAGCTTAGCCGGGGAGGGTTCACCCCTCCACTTT. Translation gives CASSLAGEGSPLHF.

The rearrangement links TRBV30 to TRBJ1-3, with 11 bases aligning to TRBD1. The V gene's germline CDR1 is GTSNPN and CDR2 SVGIG (reference sequence). There are 14 residues in the CDR3. V dropped 7 bases and J dropped 3; count of bases not matched to a gene: 5. CDR3: CALGQGAIGNTIYF. The CDR3 region has the DNA TGTGCCTTAGGACAGGGGGCAATTGGAAACACCATATATTTT.

The table lists this clone with a few counts. The chain carries TRBV6-5 and TRBJ2-3; D gene unclear. Per germline, CDR1 MNHEY and CDR2 SVGAGI. The CDR3 covers 13 residues. Trimming took 0 bases from V and 4 from J, leaving 5 bases between them. The DNA for the CDR3 is TGTGCCAGCAGTTACTCAGGCTCAGATACGCAGTATTTT. Translated, it gives CASSYSGSDTQYF.

J is TRBJ2-7 and V is TRBV13, with a tentative D call TRBD1 (8 bases). Germline CDR1 reads PRHDT; CDR2 reads FYEKMQ (reference sequence). V shed 0 bases and J shed 3 bases, with 18 bases lying between them. The CDR3 runs 17 residues. Here the CDR3 DNA reads TGTGCCAGCAGCTTAGGACAGGGGGACTACCCCGACTACGAGCAGTACTTC. This sequence encodes CASSLGQGDYPDYEQYF. The full variable domain, completed using reference TRBV13 and TRBJ2-7, is AAGVIQSPRHLIKEKRETATLKCYPIPRHDTVYWYQQGPGQDPQFLISFYEKMQSDKGSIPDRFSAQQFSDYHSELNMSSLELGDSALYFCASSLGQGDYPDYEQYFGPGTRLTVT.

This sequence joins TRBV27 and TRBJ2-7, with TRBD1 identical over 12 bases. From germline, CDR1 is MNHEY and CDR2 SMNVEV (reference sequence). V gave up 2 bases and J gave up 2 bases; unmatched junction bases: 1. This CDR3 spans 15 amino acids. CDR3 protein: CASSLGTGGTYEQYF. The CDR3, as DNA: TGTGCCAGCAGTTTAGGGACAGGGGGCACCTACGAGCAGTACTTC.

V and J are TRBV30 and TRBJ2-3; TRBD1 might be the D (6 bases). The CDR3 sequence is 13 residues long. The germline V and J ends were trimmed by 4 bases and 6 bases, with 14 bases remaining between them. Germline V gives CDR1 GTSNPN, CDR2 SVGIG (reference sequence). Here the CDR3 reads CAWNEGVRDTQYF. The CDR3 DNA reads as TGTGCCTGGAACGAGGGGGTCAGGGATACGCAGTATTTT.

This clone has only a few counts. The V and J genes are TRBV7-2 and TRBJ2-5; TRBD1 might be the D (6 bases). V lost 6 bases, J lost 1 base, and 15 bases lay in between. The CDR3 is made up of 15 amino acids. The germline V gene has CDR1 SGHTA and CDR2 FQGNSA. In nucleotides, the CDR3 is TGTGCCAGCAGACCGGGACAATGGGTCCAAGAGACCCAGTACTTC. Residues: CASRPGQWVQETQYF.